This T cell receptor beta chain comes out of a study of CD8 T cells in ankylosing spondylitis. The study, taken as a whole, reports: Peripheral blood samples showed relatively rare disease-linked clones, and these clones were CD8+. Significant enrichment of disease-linked clones was reported in matched ankylosing spondylitis synovial fluid.

Researchers built TCR beta libraries using quantitative 5'-RACE with molecular barcodes. TCRdb re-called the 5' RACE reads through MiXCR, storing one row per CDR3 protein. Among roughly 240,000 distinct CDR3 sequences, 32% were seen once, and the ten largest hold approximately 4.6%. The CDR3 consists of 15 residues. Trimming cost V 0 bases and J 5 bases; bases outside gene matches: 7. Germline CDR1 and CDR2: DFQATT and SNEGSKA (reference sequence). This clonotype was recorded many times. Its antigen is currently unknown. Sequencing input: blood, either unsorted or a sorted T cell fraction (not recorded which). The clonotype was recovered from a male donor with ankylosing spondylitis or in good health (not recorded which). The V gene is TRBV20-1, the J gene TRBJ2-1; 7 positions match TRBD2. For the CDR3, the DNA is TGCAGTGCTAGAGATGGCAGCGGGACGGACAATGAGCAGTTCTTC. Translation gives CSARDGSGTDNEQFF.